Each of the 13 T cell receptor beta chains below was sequenced from the same sample in a study of OX40 agonist ivuxolimab in advanced cancers. Some clones are missing from TCRdb's copy, which holds only in-frame ones; the method was immunoSEQ multiplex PCR. The data show 34,000 or so clones, 80% to 90% seen once. The sample in question was CD4+ or CD8+ T cells sorted from blood, obtained in a trial of the OX40 agonist ivuxolimab. Receptor source: an adult with an advanced solid tumor such as melanoma, head and neck, liver or kidney cancer.

V usage is TRBV5-6 and J usage is TRBJ1-4; 8 positions match TRBD1. Germline CDR1 is SGHDT and CDR2 is YYEEEE. The CDR3 is made up of 16 amino acids. J was trimmed by 8 bases and V by 3 bases; bases with no gene match: 12. CDR3 protein: CASSWTRDRPLEKLFF. The CDR3 region has the DNA TGTGCCAGCAGCTGGACTAGGGACAGGCCTTTAGAAAAACTGTTTTTT.

The chain joins TRBV7-3 to TRBJ2-1, with D uncertain. The CDR3 length is 17 residues. V was clipped by 3 bases and J by 0 bases, with 15 bases between them. The germline gives CDR1 SGHTA, CDR2 FQGTGA. The CDR3, as DNA: TGTGCCAGCAGCTTTGAACCGAGCCAATTCTCCTACAATGAGCAGTTCTTC. Its translation: CASSFEPSQFSYNEQFF.

The gene calls are TRBV29-1 and TRBJ2-1, with no clear D. V was cut by 1 base and J by 5 bases, with 18 bases left in between. The V gene's germline CDR1 is SQVTM and CDR2 ANQGSEA. The CDR3 has 16 residues. The DNA of the CDR3 is TGCAGCGTTGAAGGGTGGGCCCTCTCCCAACACAATGAGCAGTTCTTC. It codes for CSVEGWALSQHNEQFF.

The chain couples TRBV7-3 to TRBJ1-2; TRBD1 aligns across 7 bases. V shed 5 bases, J shed 3 bases, and the junction held 6 bases outside the gene matches. CDR1 and CDR2 from the germline V gene are SGHTA and FQGTGA. This CDR3 has 14 amino acids. CDR3 region: CASSPEGTDYGYTF. The CDR3 region has the DNA TGTGCCAGCAGCCCGGAGGGGACAGACTATGGCTACACCTTC.

This chain links TRBV18 with TRBJ2-5, with 8 bases fitting TRBD1. This CDR3 spans 18 amino acids. Germline CDR1 is KGHSH and CDR2 is LQKENI. J gave up 4 bases and V 3 bases, and 16 bases lay outside the gene matches. The CDR3, as DNA: TGTGCCAGCTCACCCGGGCGAGGACAGGGCGCAAAGGGAGAGACCCAGTACTTC. This sequence encodes CASSPGRGQGAKGETQYF.

The rearrangement joins TRBV11-1 to TRBJ2-2; a possible D gene is TRBD2 (5 bases). The CDR3 contains 19 residues. Per the germline V gene, CDR1 is SGHAT and CDR2 is FQDESV (reference sequence). Trimming took off 2 bases at V and 2 bases at J, with 21 bases between the two ends. The CDR3 DNA is TGTGCCAGCAGCTTAAGAGGGCCCCTCTTTCTTACCAACACCGGGGAGCTGTTTTTT. Translating it yields CASSLRGPLFLTNTGELFF.

This clone appeared a single time. The genes are TRBV7-9 and TRBJ2-4, with 7 bases lining up with TRBD1. The germline CDR1 and CDR2 sequences are SEHNR and FQNEAQ (reference sequence). The CDR3 extends over 13 amino acids. V dropped 5 bases and J dropped 12; count of bases not matched to a gene: 10. The CDR3 nucleotides are TGTGCCAGCAGCCCCGGACAGGTAACGGGTCAGTACTTC. Translating gives CASSPGQVTGQYF.

The chain joins TRBV5-1 to TRBJ1-5; 7 bases agree with TRBD1. The CDR3 has 14 residues. The V and J ends lost 4 bases and 4 bases, in that order; junction bases with no gene match: 5. Per germline, CDR1 SGHRS and CDR2 YFSETQ. The CDR3 reads CASSRTGLNQPQHF. The DNA of the CDR3 is TGCGCCAGCAGCCGGACAGGTCTGAATCAGCCCCAGCATTTT.

The chain has TRBV10-3 and TRBJ2-7; D might be TRBD2 (7 bases). This CDR3 region has 15 residues. Trimming took 6 bases from V and 6 from J, leaving 21 bases between them. In germline, CDR1 is ENHRY, CDR2 SYGVKD. This CDR3 reads CAIRGAGAGLTEQYF. CDR3 bases: TGTGCCATCAGGGGGGCCGGAGCGGGACTAACCGAGCAGTACTTC.

The rearrangement joins TRBV11-1 to TRBJ1-1; possible D gene TRBD1, 5 bases. V shed 6 bases and J shed 4 bases, with 9 bases lying between them. Looked up from germline, CDR1 is SGHAT and CDR2 is FQDESV (reference sequence). This CDR3 spans 12 amino acids. The CDR3 DNA is TGTGCCAGCAGTCAGGGATTCACTGAAGCTTTCTTT. This sequence encodes CASSQGFTEAFF.

This clone was detected only a few times. The rearrangement joins TRBV7-9 to TRBJ1-1; D uncertain. V shed 6 bases and J shed 0 bases, with 5 bases lying between them. Looked up from germline, CDR1 is SEHNR and CDR2 is FQNEAQ (reference sequence). The CDR3 runs 12 residues. CDR3: CASRELNTEAFF. The CDR3 bases are TGTGCCAGCAGGGAATTGAACACTGAAGCTTTCTTT.

The chain uses TRBV5-4 and TRBJ2-7; D assignment may be TRBD1 or TRBD2 (7 bases each). The CDR3 is 16 amino acids. The germline V gene has CDR1 SGHNT and CDR2 YYREEE (reference sequence). The ends were cut back, 4 bases at V and 2 bases at J, with 19 bases in the middle. The CDR3 spells CASSTRQGGTPYEQYF. The CDR3, as DNA: TGTGCCAGCAGCACCAGACAGGGAGGGACCCCCTACGAGCAGTACTTC.

The gene calls are TRBV7-9 and TRBJ1-2; no clear D gene. Trimming pared 1 base from V and 4 bases from J, leaving 4 bases between. The CDR3 covers 12 residues. Germline CDR1 is SEHNR and CDR2 is FQNEAQ (reference sequence). The CDR3 is CASSLDSYGYTF. The CDR3 nucleotides are TGTGCCAGCAGCTTAGACAGCTATGGCTACACCTTC.